The present T cell receptor (beta chain) was sequenced within a study of cytomegalovirus exposure and HLA in healthy donors. Study-level results: An analysis done earlier found most TCR beta V segments productive about 87% or about 30% of the time.

On this clone itself: The antigen remains unidentified.

V dropped 4 bases and J dropped 7; count of bases not matched to a gene: 10. The CDR3 contains 14 residues. Germline V gene sequence: CDR1 SQVTM, CDR2 ANQGSEA. Amplification used 60 Vbeta primers and 13 Jbeta primers. The data were produced by immunoSEQ multiplex PCR, yet TCRdb's version contains in-frame clones alone and is incomplete. Of some 200,000 clones in the sample, around 73% were seen once. The TCR sequence derives from a woman aged 25 to 39 in good health and CMV-seronegative. The chain couples TRBV29-1 to TRBJ2-5; 9 bases are a match to TRBD1. The source material was PBMCs. The CDR3 loop reads CSVGLGQGSRTQYF. CDR3 bases: TGCAGCGTTGGGTTGGGACAGGGTTCTCGGACCCAGTACTTC.